This entry lists 12 T cell receptor beta chains sequenced from one sample in a study of CD4 and CD8 cells across lung adenocarcinoma regions. TCRdb re-called the PCR reads through MiXCR, storing one row per CDR3 protein. The sample holds some 25,000 distinct CDR3 sequences, approximately 51% seen once. Sequencing input: CD8+ T cells from the center of a lung tumor. Receptors were obtained from a male donor with lung adenocarcinoma. The CD4 and CD8 labels of this study may be unreliable.

In this sample, this clonotype turned up many times. The genes are TRBV6-1 and TRBJ2-1; 8 bases fit TRBD1. Germline V gene sequence: CDR1 MNHNS, CDR2 SASEGT. Trimming took 6 bases from V and 7 from J; bases not matched to a gene: 11. The CDR3 has 15 residues. The CDR3, as DNA: TGTGCCAGCAGGCCTGGACAGGGAGTAGGTAATGAGCAGTTCTTC. Its protein product is CASRPGQGVGNEQFF.

CDR3 coding DNA: TGTGCCAGCATTGGACAGGGAGCCTACGAGCAGTACTTC. Protein: CASIGQGAYEQYF. The chain combines TRBV6-1 with TRBJ2-5; 8 bases line up with TRBD1. TRBJ2-7 matches the DNA end more closely, so the J call is doubtful. Germline assignment: CDR1 MNHNS and CDR2 SASEGT. The CDR3 is 13 residues long.

This clonotype was seen repeatedly, ten times or more. V gene TRBV6-4 combines with J gene TRBJ2-3; 12 bases are shared with TRBD2. V gave up 3 bases and J gave up 5 bases; unmatched junction bases: 3. The CDR3 has 15 amino acids. The germline CDR1 and CDR2 sequences are MRHNA and SNTAGT. CDR3 in DNA: TGTGCCAGCAGTGAACTAGCGGGAGGTGGAGATACGCAGTATTTT. Protein: CASSELAGGGDTQYF.

V gene TRBV12-3 or TRBV12-4 combines with J gene TRBJ1-6, with no clear D. This CDR3 region has 14 residues. V lost 6 bases and J lost 8, with 14 bases in between. The CDR3 DNA reads as TGTGCCAGCAGCCCCGCTAGGAGACATTCACCCCTCCACTTT. This translates into CASSPARRHSPLHF.

V and J are TRBV6-1 and TRBJ2-3; D is undetermined. V was clipped by 8 bases and J by 9 bases, with 24 bases between them. Germline-derived CDR1 and CDR2 are MNHNS and SASEGT. The CDR3 extends over 15 amino acids. The CDR3 region has the DNA TGTGCCAGCTCCAAAGTCGGACGAGCGACAAACACGCAGTATTTT. Protein product: CASSKVGRATNTQYF.

Worth noting for this clonotype: Germline is not matched at one junction end, which may reflect a read error. The V call is TRBV6-8, the J call TRBJ2-4; 9 bases fit TRBD2. Germline V lookup: CDR1 MNHGY, CDR2 SAAAGT. The CDR3 extends over 16 amino acids. The CDR3 region has the DNA TGTGCCAGCAGCCGCGGGGGGGAGGCAACCACAGACATGCAGTACTTC. This translates into CASSRGGEATTDMQYF.

By proportion, this clonotype is medium-sized. The V gene is TRBV6-1, the J gene TRBJ1-2; D is ambiguous. Trimming removed 8 bases from V and 3 bases from J, with 16 bases in between. CDR3 length equals 14 residues. Germline V gene data show CDR1 as MNHNS and CDR2 as SASEGT. The chain's CDR3 is CASYPAEVYYGYTF. The CDR3 coding sequence is TGTGCCAGCTACCCCGCCGAGGTATACTATGGCTACACCTTC.

In this sample, this clonotype turned up a few times. The chain links TRBV6-1 to TRBJ2-3, with TRBD2 identical over 7 bases. Per the germline V gene, CDR1 is MNHNS and CDR2 is SASEGT. V lost 4 bases and J lost 1; bases outside the gene matches: 2. The CDR3 covers 14 residues. The DNA for the CDR3 is TGTGCCAGCAGTGGCACTAGCGGCACAGATACGCAGTATTTT. It yields the protein CASSGTSGTDTQYF.

The chain carries TRBV27 and TRBJ2-1, with D possibly TRBD1 on 6 matching bases. The J call may be in error: the DNA end matches TRBJ2-7 better. This CDR3 is 14 amino acids long. Germline CDR1 reads MNHEY; CDR2 reads SMNVEV (reference sequence). This chain's CDR3 is CASSLWQGSYEQYF. In nucleotides, the CDR3 is TGTGCCAGCAGTTTATGGCAGGGGTCCTACGAGCAGTACTTC.

Concerning this clonotype itself: The junction and the germline gene differ at one end; a read error may be behind it. The chain carries TRBV6-1 and TRBJ2-3; the D gene is possibly TRBD2 (6 bases). Germline-derived CDR1 and CDR2 are MNHNS and SASEGT. The CDR3 runs 17 residues. The CDR3 spells CASRAGIGVPGQETQYF. The CDR3 coding sequence is TGTGCCAGCAGGGCGGGGATTGGAGTCCCTGGCCAAGAGACGCAGTACTTT.

This clonotype was observed a few times. This may stem from a read error, because a much larger clone lies one nucleotide away. The chain recombines TRBV6-1 with TRBJ1-4; maybe TRBD1 (5 bases). The germline V and J ends were trimmed by 6 bases and 12 bases, with 14 bases remaining between them. The CDR3 length is 12 residues. CDR1 and CDR2 from the germline V gene are MNHNS and SASEGT. The CDR3 DNA reads as TGTGCCAGCAGGGGGGGGGTGGGGGAACTGTTTTTT. Protein product: CASRGGVGELFF.

This chain connects TRBV7-9 to TRBJ2-1; perhaps TRBD1 as D (6 bases). Germline CDR1 and CDR2: SEHNR and FQNEAQ (reference sequence). V gave up 4 bases and J gave up 4 bases, with 11 bases separating them. This CDR3 contains 14 residues. The CDR3 region is CASSSRGQYNEQFF. CDR3 nucleotides: TGTGCCAGCAGCTCCAGAGGACAGTACAATGAGCAGTTCTTC. Using reference TRBV7-9 and TRBJ2-1 for the parts outside the CDR3, the full variable domain is DTGVSQNPRHKITKRGQNVTFRCDPISEHNRLYWYRQTLGQGPEFLTYFQNEAQLEKSRLLSDRFSAERPKGSFSTLEIQRTEQGDSAMYLCASSSRGQYNEQFFGPGTRLTVL.